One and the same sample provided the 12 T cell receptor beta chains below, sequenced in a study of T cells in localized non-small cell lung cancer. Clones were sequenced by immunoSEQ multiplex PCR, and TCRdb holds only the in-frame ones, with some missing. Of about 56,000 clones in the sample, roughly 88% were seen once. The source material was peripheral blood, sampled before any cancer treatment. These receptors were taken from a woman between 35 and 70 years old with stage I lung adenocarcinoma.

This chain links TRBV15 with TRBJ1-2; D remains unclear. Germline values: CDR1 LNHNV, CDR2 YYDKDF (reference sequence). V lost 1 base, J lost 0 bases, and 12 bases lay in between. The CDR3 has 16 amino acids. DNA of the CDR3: TGTGCCACCAGCAGAGTCACCCAGGCAGCTAACTATGGCTACACCTTC. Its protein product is CATSRVTQAANYGYTF.

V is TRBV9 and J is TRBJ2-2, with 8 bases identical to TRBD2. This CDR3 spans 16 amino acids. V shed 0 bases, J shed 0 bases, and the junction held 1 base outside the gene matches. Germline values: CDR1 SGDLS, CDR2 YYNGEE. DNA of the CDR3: TGTGCCAGCAGCGTAGGGGGACTAGCGAACACCGGGGAGCTGTTTTTT. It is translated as CASSVGGLANTGELFF.

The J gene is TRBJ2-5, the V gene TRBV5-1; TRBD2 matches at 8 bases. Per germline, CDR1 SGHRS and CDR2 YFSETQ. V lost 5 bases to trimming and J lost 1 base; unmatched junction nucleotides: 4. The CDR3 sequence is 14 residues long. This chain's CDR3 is CASRVAGLQETQYF. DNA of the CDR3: TGCGCCAGCAGAGTAGCGGGGCTCCAAGAGACCCAGTACTTC.

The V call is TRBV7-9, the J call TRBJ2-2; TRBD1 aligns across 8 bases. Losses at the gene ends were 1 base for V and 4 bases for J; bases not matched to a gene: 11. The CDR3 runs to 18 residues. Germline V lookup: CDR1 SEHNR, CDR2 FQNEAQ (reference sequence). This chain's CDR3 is CASSLEGTQDRATGELFF. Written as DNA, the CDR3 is TGTGCCAGCAGCTTAGAAGGGACTCAGGACAGGGCCACCGGGGAGCTGTTTTTT.

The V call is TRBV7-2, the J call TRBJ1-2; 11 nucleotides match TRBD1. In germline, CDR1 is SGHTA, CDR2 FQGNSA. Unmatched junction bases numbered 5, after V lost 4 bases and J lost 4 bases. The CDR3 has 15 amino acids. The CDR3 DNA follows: TGTGCCAGCAGCTCCTTCGGGACAGGGGGCTATGGCTACACCTTC. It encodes CASSSFGTGGYGYTF. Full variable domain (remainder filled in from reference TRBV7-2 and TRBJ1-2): GAGVSQSPSNKVTEKGKDVELRCDPISGHTALYWYRQSLGQGLEFLIYFQGNSAPDKSGLPSDRFSAERTGGSVSTLTIQRTQQEDSAVYLCASSSFGTGGYGYTFGSGTRLTVV.

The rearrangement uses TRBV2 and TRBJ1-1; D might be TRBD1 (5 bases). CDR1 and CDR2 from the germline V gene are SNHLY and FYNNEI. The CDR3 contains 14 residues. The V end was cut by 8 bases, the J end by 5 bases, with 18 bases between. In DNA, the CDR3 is TGTGCCAGCCTCCGGGGGGAGGGTGGGACTGAAGCTTTCTTT. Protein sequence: CASLRGEGGTEAFF.

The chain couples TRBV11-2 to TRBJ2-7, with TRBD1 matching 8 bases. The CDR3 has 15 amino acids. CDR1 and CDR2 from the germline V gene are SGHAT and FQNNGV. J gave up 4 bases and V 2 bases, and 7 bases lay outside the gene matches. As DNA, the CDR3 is TGTGCCAGCAGCTTAATGGGGACAGGAATATACGAGCAGTACTTC. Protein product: CASSLMGTGIYEQYF. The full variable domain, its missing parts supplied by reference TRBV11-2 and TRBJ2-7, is EAGVAQSPRYKIIEKRQSVAFWCNPISGHATLYWYQQILGQGPKLLIQFQNNGVVDDSQLPKDRFSAERLKGVDSTLKIQPAKLEDSAVYLCASSLMGTGIYEQYFGPGTRLTVT.

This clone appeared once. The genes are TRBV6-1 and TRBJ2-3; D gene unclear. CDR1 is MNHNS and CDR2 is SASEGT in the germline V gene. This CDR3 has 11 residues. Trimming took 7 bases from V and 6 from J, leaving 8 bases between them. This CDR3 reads CASTSLDTQYF. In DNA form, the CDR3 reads TGTGCCAGCACCTCATTGGATACGCAGTATTTT.

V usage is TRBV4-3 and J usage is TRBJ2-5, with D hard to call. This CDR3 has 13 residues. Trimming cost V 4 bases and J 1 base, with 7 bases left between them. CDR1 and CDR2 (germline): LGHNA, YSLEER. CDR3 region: CASSPLPQETQYF. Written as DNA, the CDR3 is TGCGCCAGCAGCCCACTACCCCAAGAGACCCAGTACTTC.

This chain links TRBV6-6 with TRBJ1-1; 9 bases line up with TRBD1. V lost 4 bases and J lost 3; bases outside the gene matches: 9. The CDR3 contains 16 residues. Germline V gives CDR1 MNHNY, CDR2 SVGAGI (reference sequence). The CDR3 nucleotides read TGTGCCAGCAGTTTAAACACAGGGGGCAAACACACTGAAGCTTTCTTT. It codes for CASSLNTGGKHTEAFF.

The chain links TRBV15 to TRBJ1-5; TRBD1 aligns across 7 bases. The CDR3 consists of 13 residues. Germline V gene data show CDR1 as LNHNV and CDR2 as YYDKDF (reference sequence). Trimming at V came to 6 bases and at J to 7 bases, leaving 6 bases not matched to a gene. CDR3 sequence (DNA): TGTGCCACCAGATGGGACAGTAGCCAGCCCCAGCATTTT. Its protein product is CATRWDSSQPQHF.

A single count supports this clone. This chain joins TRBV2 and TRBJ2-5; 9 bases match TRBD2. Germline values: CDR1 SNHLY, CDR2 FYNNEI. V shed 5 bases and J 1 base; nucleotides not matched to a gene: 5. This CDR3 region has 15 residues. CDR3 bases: TGTGCCAGCAGTTTAAGCGGGGGGTTCCAAGAGACCCAGTACTTC. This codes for CASSLSGGFQETQYF.